A single sample is the source of the 13 T cell receptor beta chains below, sequenced in a study of molecular identifiers for immune sequencing clone quantification. TCRdb re-derived calls from the PCR reads in MiXCR, one entry per CDR3 protein. This sample has around 460,000 distinct CDR3 sequences, with about a quarter found just once. The sequenced sample consisted of naive CD8+ T cells from blood, with Jurkat cell RNA spiked in. As for subset: FACS-sorted CD8+CD4-CCR7+CD45RA+ naive T cells. All receptors derive from a human donor in good health. Some libraries in this study had Jurkat cell RNA spiked in.

A remark on this clonotype: A clone one base away is much larger, so this may be a read error. The chain couples TRBV28 to TRBJ1-1; possible D gene TRBD1, 6 bases. V gave up 10 bases and J gave up 3 bases, with 21 bases separating them. Germline CDR1 MDHEN, CDR2 SYDVKM. The CDR3 is 15 residues long. The CDR3 DNA sequence: TGTGCCACCTCTCATCGGGGGGCTAGGCACACTGAAGCTTTCTTT. Its translation: CATSHRGARHTEAFF.

The genes are TRBV7-6 and TRBJ2-7; 12 bases match TRBD2. CDR1 SGHVS and CDR2 FNYEAQ come from the germline V gene. The CDR3 is made up of 15 amino acids. With 5 bases clipped from V and 5 bases from J, the junction kept 7 bases outside the gene matches. The CDR3 reads CASSPLAGGIHEQYF. DNA of the CDR3: TGTGCCAGCAGCCCTCTAGCGGGAGGGATCCACGAGCAGTACTTC.

Concerning this clonotype: This sequence may be a read error, since a much larger clone differs from it by one base. The V call is TRBV20-1, the J call TRBJ2-5; D is uncertain. CDR1 and CDR2 from the germline V gene are DFQATT and SNEGSKA (reference sequence). Between the trimmed V and J ends, which lost 1 base and 1 base, there was a span of 13 bases. The CDR3 covers 15 residues. Here the CDR3 DNA reads TGCAGTGCTAGAGCGTCCGACATAATCCAAGAGACCCAGTACTTC. Its protein is CSARASDIIQETQYF.

This clonotype was found a few times. The chain joins TRBV30 to TRBJ1-1, with D hard to call. V was pared by 3 bases and J by 7 bases, with 9 bases between. Germline V gene sequence: CDR1 GTSNPN, CDR2 SVGIG (reference sequence). The CDR3 length is 11 residues. In DNA, the CDR3 is TGTGCCTGGAGGGGTGGGCTTGAAGCTTTCTTT. Its translation: CAWRGGLEAFF.

The chain couples TRBV5-4 to TRBJ2-1; 10 positions agree with TRBD2. The germline CDR1 and CDR2 sequences are SGHNT and YYREEE (reference sequence). The trim removed 4 bases at V and 8 bases at J, leaving 18 bases unmatched. The CDR3 is 18 residues long. CDR3 loop: CASSTGGIAGGPRDEQFF. CDR3 bases: TGTGCCAGCAGCACTGGGGGGATAGCGGGGGGCCCTCGGGATGAGCAGTTCTTC. The variable domain in full, with the rest retrieved from reference TRBV5-4 and TRBJ2-1, is ETGVTQSPTHLIKTRGQQVTLRCSSQSGHNTVSWYQQALGQGPQFIFQYYREEENGRGNFPPRFSGLQFPNYSSELNVNALELDDSALYLCASSTGGIAGGPRDEQFFGPGTRLTVL.

This clonotype was observed a few times. The chain couples TRBV27 to TRBJ2-5, with D hard to call. V lost 2 bases and J 5 bases, leaving 9 bases between the germline ends. The CDR3 has 13 amino acids. Germline values: CDR1 MNHEY, CDR2 SMNVEV (reference sequence). The CDR3 DNA sequence: TGTGCCAGCAGTTTACCTAACGACGAGACCCAGTACTTC. Translation gives CASSLPNDETQYF.

This clonotype has ten or more counts. This chain joins TRBV12-3 or TRBV12-4 and TRBJ1-1, with 9 bases fitting TRBD1. Trimming removed 6 bases from V and 4 bases from J; junction bases left unmatched: 12. The length of the CDR3 is 16 residues. The CDR3 DNA reads as TGTGCCAGCAGATCCACAGGGGGCTTATGGACCACTGAAGCTTTCTTT. Its protein product is CASRSTGGLWTTEAFF.

This sequence joins TRBV6-2 or TRBV6-3 and TRBJ2-1; TRBD2 is a possible D gene (6 bases). Germline V gene lookup returns CDR1 MNHEY and CDR2 SVGEGT. CDR3 length: 13 residues. Trimming pared 8 bases from V and 4 bases from J, leaving 12 bases between. The CDR3: CASAPGVYNEQFF. DNA for the CDR3: TGTGCCAGCGCCCCGGGGGTGTACAATGAGCAGTTCTTC.

The chain has TRBV12-3 or TRBV12-4 and TRBJ2-7; tentative D call: TRBD2 (6 bases). CDR3 size: 16 residues. The V end was cut by 1 base, the J end by 6 bases, with 19 bases between. The CDR3 spells CASSLGGSGVLGEQYF. The CDR3 DNA sequence: TGTGCCAGCAGTTTAGGCGGTAGCGGCGTCCTAGGCGAGCAGTACTTC.

The V and J genes are TRBV5-8 and TRBJ2-1; a possible D gene is TRBD1 (6 bases). The CDR3 loop spans 14 amino acids. V was cut by 1 base and J by 9 bases, with 14 bases left in between. CDR1 SGHTS and CDR2 YDEGEE come from the germline V gene. In nucleotides, the CDR3 is TGTGCCAGCAGCTTGACAGGGCAACAGGTTGAGCAGTTCTTC. Encoded protein: CASSLTGQQVEQFF. Filled out from reference TRBV5-8 and TRBJ2-1, the complete variable domain reads EAGVTQSPTHLIKTRGQQATLRCSPISGHTSVYWYQQALGLGLQFLLWYDEGEERNRGNFPPRFSGRQFPNYSSELNVNALELEDSALYLCASSLTGQQVEQFFGPGTRLTVL.

The rearrangement uses TRBV12-5 and TRBJ2-1; D may be TRBD1 or TRBD2 (5 bases each). The CDR3 has 14 amino acids. V lost 4 bases to trimming and J lost 9 bases, with 16 bases between them. CDR1 is LGHNT, CDR2 FRNRAP, per germline. The CDR3 DNA follows: TGTGCTAGTGGTTCTGCCGGGGCTGGGGGTGAGCAGTTCTTC. Its protein is CASGSAGAGGEQFF. The full variable domain, completed using reference TRBV12-5 and TRBJ2-1, is DARVTQTPRHKVTEMGQEVTMRCQPILGHNTVFWYRQTMMQGLELLAYFRNRAPLDDSGMPKDRFSAEMPDATLATLKIQPSEPRDSAVYFCASGSAGAGGEQFFGPGTRLTVL.

CDR3 residues: CASSYILSQPQHF. CDR3 bases: TGTGCCAGCAGTTATATTCTTAGTCAGCCCCAGCATTTT. The chain recombines TRBV6-2 or TRBV6-3 with TRBJ1-5; the D is unclear. Trimming pared 3 bases from V and 6 bases from J, leaving 9 bases between. This CDR3 spans 13 amino acids. Germline V gives CDR1 MNHEY, CDR2 SVGEGT.

This chain uses TRBV7-9 with TRBJ1-2; D uncertain. The V and J ends lost 4 bases and 9 bases respectively, with 18 bases between them. The CDR3 sequence is 14 residues long. Germline V gives CDR1 SEHNR, CDR2 FQNEAQ (reference sequence). CDR3 amino acids: CASSSAGDGRRYTF. Written as DNA, the CDR3 is TGTGCCAGCAGCTCCGCTGGGGATGGGCGCCGCTACACCTTC. Filled out from reference TRBV7-9 and TRBJ1-2, the complete variable domain reads DTGVSQNPRHKITKRGQNVTFRCDPISEHNRLYWYRQTLGQGPEFLTYFQNEAQLEKSRLLSDRFSAERPKGSFSTLEIQRTEQGDSAMYLCASSSAGDGRRYTFGSGTRLTVV.